This is a list of T cell receptor beta chains from one sample in a study of blood T cell repertoires in COVID-19. Measured with immunoSEQ multiplex PCR; TCRdb has only the in-frame clones, and not every one. The sample contains 200,000 to 300,000 clones, roughly 91% of which appear only once. Sequencing was carried out using peripheral blood. Receptors were obtained from a man aged 25-40 years with COVID-19, enrolled during active disease. Both conserved end residues are part of each CDR3.

>TRBV4-1|TRBJ1-5|17
CASSHGQGPYSNQPQHF
>TRBV5-1|TRBJ1-3|17
CASSLGTGGSAGNTIYF
>TRBV6-6|TRBJ1-2|15
CASSYSSGVDYGYTF
>TRBV6-5|TRBJ1-1|12
CATTPVNTEAFF
>TRBV4-1|TRBJ1-1|16
CASSQDHRGLNTEAFF
>TRBV9|TRBJ1-3|13
CASSVEDQDTIYF
>TRBV19|TRBJ2-3|16
CASSRSTGGGTDTQYF
>TRBV11-2|TRBJ2-2|14
CASGRGGNTGELFF
>TRBV9|TRBJ2-7|13
CASSYRGENEQYF
>TRBV10-1|TRBJ2-2|16
CASSPWTMSDTGELFF
>TRBV5-1|TRBJ1-1|15
CASSLEEARNTEAFF
>TRBV29-1|TRBJ2-7|15
CSVYTSGGDFYEQYF
>TRBV20-1|TRBJ1-2|13
CSASPGLIYGYTF
>TRBV28|TRBJ1-5|14
CASSSGQGKQPQHF
>TRBV2|TRBJ1-1|14
CASKTEGASTEAFF
>TRBV3-1/TRBV3-2|TRBJ1-5|15
CASSRASGSNQPQHF
>TRBV11-2|TRBJ1-2|16
CASSSPGQRLPYGYTF
>TRBV6-5|TRBJ1-5|14
CASSQTHRDQPQHF
>TRBV4-2|TRBJ2-1|16
CASSQAGTNAHNEQFF
>TRBV6-1|TRBJ2-1|14
CASSEVNSYNEQFF
>TRBV21-1|TRBJ1-4|17
CASSKVYDYSANEKLFF
>TRBV5-4|TRBJ2-3|15
CASSSPDRPTDTQYF
>TRBV7-9|TRBJ1-1|13
CASSFIVNTEAFF
>TRBV6-2/TRBV6-3|TRBJ1-2|13
CASSYRGRDGYTF
>TRBV6-2/TRBV6-3|TRBJ2-3|17
CASSYATPGGSTDTQYF
>TRBV11-2|TRBJ2-1|13
CASSLHNHNEQFF
>TRBV6-5|TRBJ1-5|15
CASRRTGISNQPQHF
>TRBV5-1|TRBJ1-2|14
CASGRDRANYGYTF
>TRBV7-9|TRBJ1-3|17
CASSLVAGRSSGNTIYF
>TRBV25-1|TRBJ2-5|14
CASMSSGGGETQYF
>TRBV4-1|TRBJ2-5|17
CASSHWGAGGLQETQYF
>TRBV12-5|TRBJ1-4|14
CASGLLGAYEKLFF
>TRBV7-3|TRBJ1-1|13
CASSTDKNTEAFF
>TRBV7-2|TRBJ2-1|15
CASSLSPQGANEQFF
>TRBV2|TRBJ2-5|15
CASGEQGTDGETQYF
>TRBV19|TRBJ2-1|14
CASSSDRDYNEQFF
>TRBV5-1|TRBJ1-2|14
CASSLGQGSAGYTF
>TRBV7-9|TRBJ2-7|16
CASSSHSGGRSYEQYF
>TRBV20-1|TRBJ1-2|10
CSAQADGYTF
>TRBV6-6|TRBJ1-3|14
CASRPTGSGNTIYF